This entry lists 11 T cell receptor beta chains sequenced from one sample in a study of OX40 agonist ivuxolimab in advanced cancers. The table came from immunoSEQ multiplex PCR; TCRdb's copy has only in-frame clones and leaves some out. Of approximately 70,000 clones listed, over 75% are singletons. The sample here was CD4+ or CD8+ T cells sorted from blood, taken in a trial of the OX40 agonist ivuxolimab. The origin of the receptors is an adult with an advanced solid tumor such as melanoma, head and neck, liver or kidney cancer.

The CDR3 reads CASSQGETELYQETQYF. The CDR3 DNA is TGCGCCAGCAGCCAAGGAGAGACGGAATTGTACCAAGAGACCCAGTACTTC. The chain employs TRBV4-3 and TRBJ2-5; no clear D. Germline lookup yields CDR1 LGHNA and CDR2 YSLEER. V was clipped by 1 base and J by 0 bases, with 15 bases between them. This CDR3 contains 17 residues.

V is TRBV2 and J is TRBJ1-4, with unresolved D. CDR1 and CDR2 from the germline V gene are SNHLY and FYNNEI. The CDR3 consists of 14 residues. V was cut by 7 bases and J by 6 bases, with 15 bases left in between. The CDR3: CASIRELSHEKLFF. CDR3 bases: TGTGCCAGCATCCGAGAGCTAAGTCATGAAAAACTGTTTTTT.

This clone was found once. The chain joins TRBV4-2 to TRBJ2-2, with 11 bases that match TRBD2. CDR3 length: 19 residues. J lost 2 bases, V lost 4 bases, and 12 bases had no gene match. From germline, CDR1 is LGHNA and CDR2 YNFKEQ. The CDR3 nucleotides read TGTGCCAGCAGCCGACGTCATGCGGGACTAGCGGTTAACACCGGGGAGCTGTTTTTT. Amino acids: CASSRRHAGLAVNTGELFF.

J is TRBJ1-6 and V is TRBV15; D is undetermined. CDR1 and CDR2 from the germline V gene are LNHNV and YYDKDF (reference sequence). The V gene lost 6 bases and the J gene lost 0 bases, with 6 bases spanning the gap. The CDR3 is made up of 14 amino acids. CDR3 DNA sequence: TGTGCCACCAGTGCATCCTCCTATAATTCACCCCTCCACTTT. It specifies CATSASSYNSPLHF. The whole variable domain, filled in from reference TRBV15 and TRBJ1-6, reads DAMVIQNPRYQVTQFGKPVTLSCSQTLNHNVMYWYQQKSSQAPKLLFHYYDKDFNNEADTPDNFQSRRPNTSFCFLDIRSPGLGDTAMYLCATSASSYNSPLHFGNGTRLTVT.

The J gene is TRBJ2-7, the V gene TRBV5-8; D gene ambiguous. V lost 2 bases and J lost 4, with 10 bases in between. Germline V gene sequence: CDR1 SGHTS, CDR2 YDEGEE. The CDR3 covers 13 residues. The CDR3 DNA reads TGTGCCAGCAGCTTCGGGCTTCATTACGAGCAGTACTTC. Translated: CASSFGLHYEQYF.

This clone appeared a single time. The rearrangement uses TRBV4-3 and TRBJ1-4, with 8 bases identical to TRBD1. V dropped 0 bases and J dropped 5; count of bases not matched to a gene: 8. The CDR3 loop spans 17 amino acids. Germline CDR1 reads LGHNA; CDR2 reads YSLEER. The CDR3 DNA sequence: TGCGCCAGCAGCCAAGAGAGCGGACAGGGCAGAAATGAAAAACTGTTTTTT. As protein: CASSQESGQGRNEKLFF.

The J gene is TRBJ2-3, the V gene TRBV28; 11 bases agree with TRBD2. CDR1 MDHEN and CDR2 SYDVKM come from the germline V gene. The CDR3 is 18 residues long. Trimming cost V 1 base and J 8 bases; bases outside gene matches: 14. Here the CDR3 reads CASSLFGLAGGAHGTQYF. CDR3 bases: TGTGCCAGCAGTTTATTTGGGCTAGCGGGGGGAGCGCATGGTACGCAGTATTTT.

This sequence joins TRBV10-2 and TRBJ2-1; D is undetermined. Trimming stripped 3 bases from V and 0 bases from J, with 9 bases between. This CDR3 has 15 residues. Looked up from germline, CDR1 is WSHSY and CDR2 is SAAADI. The CDR3 loop is CASSDWSSSYNEQFF. CDR3 coding DNA: TGCGCCAGCAGTGATTGGAGTTCCTCCTACAATGAGCAGTTCTTC.

V usage is TRBV5-3 and J usage is TRBJ2-5; TRBD1 aligns across 7 bases. TRBV5-3 has ORF status, its function being uncertain. Trimming at V came to 4 bases and at J to 2 bases, leaving 5 bases not matched to a gene. This CDR3 spans 14 amino acids. CDR3 protein: CARSPTGLQETQYF. The CDR3 coding sequence is TGTGCCAGAAGCCCGACAGGGCTTCAAGAGACCCAGTACTTC.

The chain combines TRBV7-3 with TRBJ1-4, with no clear D. Trimming took off 5 bases at V and 6 bases at J, with 16 bases between the two ends. The V gene's germline CDR1 is SGHTA and CDR2 FQGTGA. CDR3 length equals 15 residues. The CDR3 DNA is TGTGCCAGCAGCCCGTCCGGGAGCCCCTATGAAAAACTGTTTTTT. Its protein is CASSPSGSPYEKLFF.

The CDR3 protein is CASSPGTGNNSPLHF. The CDR3 nucleotides read TGTGCCAGCAGCCCAGGGACAGGCAATAATTCACCCCTCCACTTT. The genes are TRBV9 and TRBJ1-6, with TRBD1 matching over 8 bases. The CDR3 totals 15 residues. Germline V gene lookup returns CDR1 SGDLS and CDR2 YYNGEE. The V gene end was trimmed by 4 bases and the J gene end by 5 bases; junction bases not matched to a gene: 5.